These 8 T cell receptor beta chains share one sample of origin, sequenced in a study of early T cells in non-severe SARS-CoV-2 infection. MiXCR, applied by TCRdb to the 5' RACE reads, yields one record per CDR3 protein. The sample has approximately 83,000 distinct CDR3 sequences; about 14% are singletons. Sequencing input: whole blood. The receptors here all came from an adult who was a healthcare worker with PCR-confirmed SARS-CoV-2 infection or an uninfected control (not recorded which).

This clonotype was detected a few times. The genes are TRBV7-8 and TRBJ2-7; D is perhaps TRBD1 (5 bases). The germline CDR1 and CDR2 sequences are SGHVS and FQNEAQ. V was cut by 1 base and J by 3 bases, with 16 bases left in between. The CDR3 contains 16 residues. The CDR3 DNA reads TGTGCCAGCAGCTTAGTCGCGGCAGGGTGGCGCTACGAGCAGTACTTC. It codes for CASSLVAAGWRYEQYF. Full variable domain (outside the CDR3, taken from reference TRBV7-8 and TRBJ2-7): GAGVSQSPRYKVAKRGQDVALRCDPISGHVSLFWYQQALGQGPEFLTYFQNEAQLDKSGLPSDRFFAERPEGSVSTLKIQRTQQEDSAVYLCASSLVAAGWRYEQYFGPGTRLTVT.

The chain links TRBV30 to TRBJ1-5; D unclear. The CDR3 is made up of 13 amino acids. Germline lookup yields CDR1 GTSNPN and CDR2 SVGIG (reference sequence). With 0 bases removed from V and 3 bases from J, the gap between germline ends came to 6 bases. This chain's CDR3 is CAWSVGINQPQHF. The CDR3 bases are TGTGCCTGGAGTGTAGGCATCAATCAGCCCCAGCATTTT.

Written as DNA, the CDR3 is TGTGCCAGCAGCTCGGACAGGGAGGCAGGAAACACCATATATTTT. Translating it yields CASSSDREAGNTIYF. J is TRBJ1-3 and V is TRBV7-9; 8 nucleotides match TRBD1. CDR3 size: 15 residues. Germline V gene sequence: CDR1 SEHNR, CDR2 FQNEAQ (reference sequence). J gave up 4 bases and V 4 bases, and 6 bases lay outside the gene matches.

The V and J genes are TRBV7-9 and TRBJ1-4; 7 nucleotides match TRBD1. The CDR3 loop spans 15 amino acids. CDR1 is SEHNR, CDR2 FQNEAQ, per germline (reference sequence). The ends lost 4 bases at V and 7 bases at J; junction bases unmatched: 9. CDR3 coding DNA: TGTGCCAGCAGCTCCCCTCGACAGGGTCTTGAAAAACTGTTTTTT. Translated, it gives CASSSPRQGLEKLFF.

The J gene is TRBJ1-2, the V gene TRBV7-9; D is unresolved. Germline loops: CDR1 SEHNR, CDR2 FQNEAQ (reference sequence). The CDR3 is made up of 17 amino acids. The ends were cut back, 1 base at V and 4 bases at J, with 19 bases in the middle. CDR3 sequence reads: CASSLGREWGDFYGYTF. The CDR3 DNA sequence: TGTGCCAGCAGCTTAGGACGGGAATGGGGAGATTTCTATGGCTACACCTTC.

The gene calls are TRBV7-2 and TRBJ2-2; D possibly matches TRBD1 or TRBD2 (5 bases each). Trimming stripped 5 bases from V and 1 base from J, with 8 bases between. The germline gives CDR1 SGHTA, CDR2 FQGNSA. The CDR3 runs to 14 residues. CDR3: CASSRDGNTGELFF. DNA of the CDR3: TGTGCCAGCAGCCGGGACGGGAACACCGGGGAGCTGTTTTTT.

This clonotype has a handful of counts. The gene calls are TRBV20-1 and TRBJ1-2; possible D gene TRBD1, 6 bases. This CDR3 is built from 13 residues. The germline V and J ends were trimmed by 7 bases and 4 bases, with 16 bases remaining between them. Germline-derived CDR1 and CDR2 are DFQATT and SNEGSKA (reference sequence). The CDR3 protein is CSVPPGGVYGYTF. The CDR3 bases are TGCAGTGTTCCCCCCGGGGGCGTCTATGGCTACACCTTC.

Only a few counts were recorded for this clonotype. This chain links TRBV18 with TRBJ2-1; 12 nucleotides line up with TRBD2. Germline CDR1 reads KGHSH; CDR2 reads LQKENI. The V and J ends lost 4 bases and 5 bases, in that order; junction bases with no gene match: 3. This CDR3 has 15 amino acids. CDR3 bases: TGTGCCAGCTCACAAACTAGCGGGAGGAACAATGAGCAGTTCTTC. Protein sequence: CASSQTSGRNNEQFF.